The sequence of this T cell receptor beta chain was determined in a study of T cells after posttransplantation cyclophosphamide. Findings and limits, study-wide: TRB overlap between skin or GI tissue T cells and blood was limited. Later post-transplant blood repertoires were often dominated by donor CD8+ memory clones. Recipient CMV seropositivity and CMV reactivation strongly tracked TRB clonality.

Concerning this clone itself: Its antigen remains unidentified.

The trim removed 3 bases at V and 5 bases at J, leaving 2 bases unmatched. The germline CDR1 and CDR2 sequences are LGHNA and YSLEER. The CDR3 is made up of 13 amino acids. Sequencing was performed with immunoSEQ multiplex PCR; in TCRdb, only in-frame clones are kept and a portion is missing. In the table there are more than 60,000 clones, around 93% of which are singletons. The sample consisted of PBMCs. This chain connects TRBV4-3 to TRBJ2-7; 9 bases line up with TRBD2. This TCR was recovered from a woman aged 25-40 years in good health and a related stem cell transplant donor. DNA of the CDR3: TGCGCCAGCAGCCAGGTAGCGGGGGACGAGCAGTACTTC. It is translated as CASSQVAGDEQYF.